This T cell receptor (beta chain) comes out of a study of cytomegalovirus exposure and HLA in healthy donors. This CDR3 spans 14 amino acids. The V and J ends lost 0 bases and 14 bases, in that order; junction bases with no gene match: 10. Looked up from germline, CDR1 is GTSNPN and CDR2 is SVGIG (reference sequence). PCR amplification relied on 60 Vbeta primers (plus 13 Jbeta primers). Methods used by the authors: A later analysis tallied tens of millions of unique TCR beta chains, about 11 million of them shared. Data came from immunoSEQ multiplex PCR; TCRdb stores just in-frame clones and leaves some out. That table supplies the V and J calls and clone size; D and trimming were determined from the DNA. Of roughly 170,000 clones detected, roughly 78% appear once; the ten largest clones hold 13%. Donors counted as nominally healthy when sampled, yet unrecorded immune exposures were likely. Notes on this clone: Antigen: not known.

Study results and limitations: Only CMV serostatus was available as immune exposure information. When analyzed later, a missense DCLRE1C variant was found to be linked to TCR beta V- and J-gene trimming.

The material sequenced was PBMCs. The chain recombines TRBV30 with TRBJ1-4; TRBD1 aligns across 9 bases. The receptor comes from a woman between 45 and 60 years old in good health and CMV-seropositive. CDR3 sequence: CAWSVGDRASRLFF. Here the CDR3 DNA reads TGTGCCTGGAGTGTTGGGGACAGGGCTTCGCGTCTGTTTTTT.